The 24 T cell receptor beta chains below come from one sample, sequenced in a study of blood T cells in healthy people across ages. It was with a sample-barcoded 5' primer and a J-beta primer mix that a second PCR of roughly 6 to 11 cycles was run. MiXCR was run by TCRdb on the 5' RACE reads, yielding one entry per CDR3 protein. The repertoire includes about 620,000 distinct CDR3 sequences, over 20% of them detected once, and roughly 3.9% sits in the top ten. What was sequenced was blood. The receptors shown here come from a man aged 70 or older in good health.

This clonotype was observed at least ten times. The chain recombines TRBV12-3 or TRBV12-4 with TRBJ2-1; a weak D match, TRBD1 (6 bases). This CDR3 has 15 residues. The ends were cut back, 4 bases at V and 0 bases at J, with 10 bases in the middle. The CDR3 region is CASSSGTLSYNEQFF. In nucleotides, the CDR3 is TGTGCCAGCAGTTCCGGGACACTCTCCTACAATGAGCAGTTCTTC.

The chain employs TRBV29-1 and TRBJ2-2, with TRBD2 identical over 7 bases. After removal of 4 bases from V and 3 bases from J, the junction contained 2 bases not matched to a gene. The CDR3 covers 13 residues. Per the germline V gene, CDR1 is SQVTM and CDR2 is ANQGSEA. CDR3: CSVGDYYTGELFF. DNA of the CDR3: TGCAGCGTTGGGGACTACTACACCGGGGAGCTGTTTTTT.

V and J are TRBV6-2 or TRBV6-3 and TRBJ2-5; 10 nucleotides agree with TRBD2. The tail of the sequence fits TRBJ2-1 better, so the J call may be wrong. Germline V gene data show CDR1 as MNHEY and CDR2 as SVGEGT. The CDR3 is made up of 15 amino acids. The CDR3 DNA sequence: TGTGCCAGCAGACGAGCGGGAGGGCCCCTCGATGAGCAGTTCTTC. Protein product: CASRRAGGPLDEQFF.

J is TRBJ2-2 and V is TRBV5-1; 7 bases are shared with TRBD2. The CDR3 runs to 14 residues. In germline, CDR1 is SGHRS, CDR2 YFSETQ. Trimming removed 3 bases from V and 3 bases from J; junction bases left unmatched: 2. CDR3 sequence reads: CASSYTSDTGELFF. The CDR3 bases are TGCGCCAGCAGCTACACTAGCGACACCGGGGAGCTGTTTTTT.

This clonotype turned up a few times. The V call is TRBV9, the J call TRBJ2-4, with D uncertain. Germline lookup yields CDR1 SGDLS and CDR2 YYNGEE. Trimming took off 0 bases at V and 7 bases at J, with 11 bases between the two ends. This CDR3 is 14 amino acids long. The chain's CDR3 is CASSVVPTENIQYF. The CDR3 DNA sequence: TGTGCCAGCAGCGTAGTGCCTACAGAGAACATTCAGTACTTC.

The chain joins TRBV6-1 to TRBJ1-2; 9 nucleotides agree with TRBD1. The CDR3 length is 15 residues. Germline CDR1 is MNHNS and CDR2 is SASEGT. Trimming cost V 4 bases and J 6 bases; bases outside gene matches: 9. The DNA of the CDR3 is TGTGCCAGCAGTGCCCCTTCCGGACAGGGGAATGGCTACACCTTC. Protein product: CASSAPSGQGNGYTF.

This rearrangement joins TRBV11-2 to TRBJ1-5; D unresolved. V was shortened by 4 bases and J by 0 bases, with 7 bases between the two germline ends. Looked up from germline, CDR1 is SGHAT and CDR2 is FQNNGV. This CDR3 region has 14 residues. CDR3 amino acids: CASSYSYSNQPQHF. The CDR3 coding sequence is TGTGCCAGCAGCTATAGTTATAGCAATCAGCCCCAGCATTTT. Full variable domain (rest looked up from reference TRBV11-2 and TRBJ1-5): EAGVAQSPRYKIIEKRQSVAFWCNPISGHATLYWYQQILGQGPKLLIQFQNNGVVDDSQLPKDRFSAERLKGVDSTLKIQPAKLEDSAVYLCASSYSYSNQPQHFGDGTRLSIL.

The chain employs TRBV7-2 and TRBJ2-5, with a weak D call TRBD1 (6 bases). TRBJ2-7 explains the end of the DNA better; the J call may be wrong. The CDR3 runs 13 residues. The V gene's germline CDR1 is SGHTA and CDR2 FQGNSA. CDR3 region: CASSPGQFYEQYF. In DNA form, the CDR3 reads TGTGCCAGCAGCCCAGGACAGTTCTACGAGCAGTACTTC.

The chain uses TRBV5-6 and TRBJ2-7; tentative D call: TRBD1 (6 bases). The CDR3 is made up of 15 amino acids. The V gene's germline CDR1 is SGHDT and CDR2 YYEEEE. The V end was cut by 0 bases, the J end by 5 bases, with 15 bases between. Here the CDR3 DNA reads TGTGCCAGCAGCTTGGTTGGGCAGGGGAGCAACGAGCAGTACTTC. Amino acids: CASSLVGQGSNEQYF. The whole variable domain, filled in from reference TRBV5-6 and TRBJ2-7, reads DAGVTQSPTHLIKTRGQQVTLRCSPKSGHDTVSWYQQALGQGPQFIFQYYEEEERQRGNFPDRFSGHQFPNYSSELNVNALLLGDSALYLCASSLVGQGSNEQYFGPGTRLTVT.

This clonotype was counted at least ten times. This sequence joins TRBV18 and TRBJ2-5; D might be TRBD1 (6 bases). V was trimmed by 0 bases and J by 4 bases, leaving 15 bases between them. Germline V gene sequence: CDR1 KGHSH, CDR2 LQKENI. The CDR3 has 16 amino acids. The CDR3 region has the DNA TGTGCCAGCTCACCACCGTTGGCAGGGGATGGAGAGACCCAGTACTTC. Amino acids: CASSPPLAGDGETQYF. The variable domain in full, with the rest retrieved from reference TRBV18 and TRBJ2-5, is NAGVMQNPRHLVRRRGQEARLRCSPMKGHSHVYWYRQLPEEGLKFMVYLQKENIIDESGMPKERFSAEFPKEGPSILRIQQVVRGDSAAYFCASSPPLAGDGETQYFGPGTRLLVL.

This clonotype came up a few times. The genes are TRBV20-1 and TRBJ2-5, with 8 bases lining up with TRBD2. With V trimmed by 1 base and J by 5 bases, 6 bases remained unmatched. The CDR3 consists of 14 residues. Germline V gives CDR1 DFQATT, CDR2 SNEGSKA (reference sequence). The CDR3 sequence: CSARGAGGTETQYF. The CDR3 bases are TGCAGTGCTAGAGGGGCGGGAGGAACGGAGACCCAGTACTTC.

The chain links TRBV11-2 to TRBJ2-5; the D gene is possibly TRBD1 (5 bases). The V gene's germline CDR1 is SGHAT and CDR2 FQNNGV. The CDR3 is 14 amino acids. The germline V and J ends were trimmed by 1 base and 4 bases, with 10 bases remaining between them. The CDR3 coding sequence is TGTGCCAGCAGCTTAGTCTTTAGGGGAGAGACCCAGTACTTC. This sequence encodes CASSLVFRGETQYF.

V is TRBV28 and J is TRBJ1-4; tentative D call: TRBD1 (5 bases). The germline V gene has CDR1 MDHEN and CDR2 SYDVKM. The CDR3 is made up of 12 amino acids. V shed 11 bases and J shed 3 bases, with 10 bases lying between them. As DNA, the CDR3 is TGTGCCGGGGGGGAACCTAATGAAAAACTGTTTTTT. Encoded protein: CAGGEPNEKLFF. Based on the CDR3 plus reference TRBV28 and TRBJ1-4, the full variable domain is DVKVTQSSRYLVKRTGEKVFLECVQDMDHENMFWYRQDPGLGLRLIYFSYDVKMKEKGDIPEGYSVSREKKERFSLILESASTNQTSMYLCAGGEPNEKLFFGSGTQLSVL.

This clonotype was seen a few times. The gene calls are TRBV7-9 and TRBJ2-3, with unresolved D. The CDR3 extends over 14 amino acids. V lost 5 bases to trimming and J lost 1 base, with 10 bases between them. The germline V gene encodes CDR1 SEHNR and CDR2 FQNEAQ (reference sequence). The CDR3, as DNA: TGTGCCAGCAGCCCGAAGGGCGGCACAGATACGCAGTATTTT. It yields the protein CASSPKGGTDTQYF.

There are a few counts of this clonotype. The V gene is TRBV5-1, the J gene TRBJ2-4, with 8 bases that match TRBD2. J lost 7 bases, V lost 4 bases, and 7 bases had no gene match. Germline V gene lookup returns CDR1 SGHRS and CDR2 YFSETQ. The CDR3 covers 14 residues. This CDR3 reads CASSAGTRGNIQYF. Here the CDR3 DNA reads TGCGCCAGCAGCGCCGGGACTAGGGGTAACATTCAGTACTTC.

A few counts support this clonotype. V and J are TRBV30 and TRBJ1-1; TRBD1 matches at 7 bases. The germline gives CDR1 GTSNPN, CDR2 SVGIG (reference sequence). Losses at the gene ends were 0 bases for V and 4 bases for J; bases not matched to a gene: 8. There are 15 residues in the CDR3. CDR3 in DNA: TGTGCCTGGAGTGTAAACTATCAGGGGGTCACTGAAGCTTTCTTT. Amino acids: CAWSVNYQGVTEAFF.

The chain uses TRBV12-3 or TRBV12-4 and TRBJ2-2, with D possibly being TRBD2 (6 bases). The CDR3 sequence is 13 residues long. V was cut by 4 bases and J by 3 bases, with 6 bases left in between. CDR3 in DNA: TGTGCCAGCAGTTGGGGGGACACCGGGGAGCTGTTTTTT. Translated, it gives CASSWGDTGELFF.

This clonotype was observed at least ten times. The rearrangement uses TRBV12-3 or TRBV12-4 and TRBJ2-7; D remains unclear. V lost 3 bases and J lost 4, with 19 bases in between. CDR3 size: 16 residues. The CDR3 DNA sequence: TGTGCCAGCAGTTTCTACGGGTCGCAAAGTCTGTACGAGCAGTACTTC. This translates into CASSFYGSQSLYEQYF.

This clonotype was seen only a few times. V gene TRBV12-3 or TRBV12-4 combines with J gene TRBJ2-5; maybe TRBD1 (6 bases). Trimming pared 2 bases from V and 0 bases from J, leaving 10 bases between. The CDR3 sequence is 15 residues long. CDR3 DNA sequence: TGTGCCAGCAGTTTATTTGGGGGCAACCAAGAGACCCAGTACTTC. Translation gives CASSLFGGNQETQYF.

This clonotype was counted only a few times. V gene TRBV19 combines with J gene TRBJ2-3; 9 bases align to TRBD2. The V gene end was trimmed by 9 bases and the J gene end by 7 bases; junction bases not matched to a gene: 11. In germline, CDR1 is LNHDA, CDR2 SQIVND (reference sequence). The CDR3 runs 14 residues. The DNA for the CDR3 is TGTGCCAGCAGAATAGCGGGAGACACCTATACGCAGTATTTT. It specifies CASRIAGDTYTQYF. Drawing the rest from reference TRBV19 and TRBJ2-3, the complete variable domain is DGGITQSPKYLFRKEGQNVTLSCEQNLNHDAMYWYRQDPGQGLRLIYYSQIVNDFQKGDIAEGYSVSREKKESFPLTVTSAQKNPTAFYLCASRIAGDTYTQYFGPGTRLTVL.

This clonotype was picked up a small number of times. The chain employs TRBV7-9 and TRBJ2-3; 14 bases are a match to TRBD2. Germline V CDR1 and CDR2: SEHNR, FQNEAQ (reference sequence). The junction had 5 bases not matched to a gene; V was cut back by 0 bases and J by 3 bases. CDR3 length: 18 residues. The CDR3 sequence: CASSLAWTSGRLTDTQYF. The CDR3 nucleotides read TGTGCCAGCAGCTTAGCGTGGACTAGCGGGAGGTTAACAGATACGCAGTATTTT.

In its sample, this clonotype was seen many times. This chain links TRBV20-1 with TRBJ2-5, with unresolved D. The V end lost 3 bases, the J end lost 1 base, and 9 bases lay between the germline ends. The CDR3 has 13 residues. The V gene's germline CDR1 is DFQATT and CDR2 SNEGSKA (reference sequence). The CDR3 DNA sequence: TGCAGTGCTAGTCCAGCCCTCCAAGAGACCCAGTACTTC. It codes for CSASPALQETQYF.

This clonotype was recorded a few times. The CDR3 spells CATSPGSESEQYF. CDR3 in DNA: TGTGCCACCAGCCCCGGAAGTGAGTCCGAGCAGTACTTC. V and J are TRBV15 and TRBJ2-7; no definite D call. In germline, CDR1 is LNHNV, CDR2 YYDKDF (reference sequence). The CDR3 is made up of 13 amino acids. Trimming cost V 5 bases and J 6 bases, with 14 bases left between them.

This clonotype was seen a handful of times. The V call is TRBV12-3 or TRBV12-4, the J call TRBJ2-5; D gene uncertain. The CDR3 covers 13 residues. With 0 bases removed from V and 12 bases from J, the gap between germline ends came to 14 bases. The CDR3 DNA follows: TGTGCCAGCAGTTTAGCGGTGGGTCAGCTGGAGTACTTC. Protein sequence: CASSLAVGQLEYF.